This record looks at one T cell receptor beta chain sequence and its context. The assay was carried out at the deep level. Each subset's genomic DNA was shared equally among a number of immunoSEQ plates. Profiling relied on immunoSEQ multiplex PCR, and the TCRdb table lists in-frame clones only, not all of them. The sample contains roughly 2,500,000 clones, under 95% of which appear only once. CD45RA-negative memory and CD45RA+ naive subsets were split from the CD4+ cells. The data derive from a study of shared clonotypes between healthy human individuals. Study overall: Contributing individuals were two females and a few males aged 18 to 49.

Trimming at V came to 3 bases and at J to 6 bases, leaving 12 bases not matched to a gene. Per the germline V gene, CDR1 is SGHNT and CDR2 is YYREEE (reference sequence). There are 15 residues in the CDR3. The chain uses TRBV5-4 and TRBJ2-7; 7 nucleotides agree with TRBD1. The receptor comes from a man between 18 and 35 years old in good health. Some clones in this sample may be carry-over from other donors' samples. Sequencing input: naive CD4+ T cells from PBMCs. This sample's subset: CD45RA+ positively selected. CDR3 sequence reads: CASSSPRQGLSEQYF. For the CDR3, the DNA is TGTGCCAGCAGCTCTCCTCGACAGGGTCTTAGCGAGCAGTACTTC. The full variable domain, in which reference TRBV5-4 and TRBJ2-7 provide the parts outside the CDR3, is ETGVTQSPTHLIKTRGQQVTLRCSSQSGHNTVSWYQQALGQGPQFIFQYYREEENGRGNFPPRFSGLQFPNYSSELNVNALELDDSALYLCASSSPRQGLSEQYFGPGTRLTVT.